What follows are 17 T cell receptor beta chains derived from one specimen sequenced in a study of human T cells and chemical hapten exposure. The time point here: patch test 2, 6 weeks after DPC sensitization. Treatment in this sample: therapeutic diphenylcyclopropenone sensitization with weekly scalp DPC. One entry per CDR3 protein results from TCRdb running MiXCR on the RACE reads. The sample carries 65,000 to 95,000 distinct CDR3 sequences, 6.6% recorded once. This sample comprised whole blood, obtained in connection with sensitization to the hapten diphenylcyclopropenone (DPC). These receptor sequences come from a woman in her 30s with alopecia areata. Some clones in this sample may be carry-over from other donors' samples.

There are many counts of this clonotype. The V and J genes are TRBV20-1 and TRBJ1-1; D remains ambiguous. Trimming shortened V by 3 bases and J by 4 bases, and 9 bases separated the two germline ends. Germline V lookup: CDR1 DFQATT, CDR2 SNEGSKA (reference sequence). The CDR3 extends over 12 amino acids. CDR3 bases: TGCAGTGCTAGGGTCAGGAGCACTGAAGCTTTCTTT. Translated, it gives CSARVRSTEAFF.

This clonotype appeared many times. V usage is TRBV21-1 and J usage is TRBJ2-7. TRBV21-1 is a listed pseudogene. This CDR3 region has 11 residues. The CDR3 loop is CASSKAYEQYF. CDR3 DNA sequence: TGTGCCAGCAGCAAAGCCTACGAGCAGTACTTC.

This clonotype was seen ten or more times. V and J are TRBV20-1 and TRBJ2-7, with 10 bases that match TRBD1. The CDR3 is made up of 13 amino acids. V lost 5 bases and J lost 6; bases outside the gene matches: 7. The germline V gene encodes CDR1 DFQATT and CDR2 SNEGSKA (reference sequence). CDR3 sequence (DNA): TGCAGTGCTGACCGACAGGGGGCCGGCGAGCAGTACTTC. This encodes CSADRQGAGEQYF.

The chain couples TRBV7-9 to TRBJ2-7; 10 bases are a match to TRBD1. Germline CDR1 and CDR2: SEHNR and FQNEAQ (reference sequence). The CDR3 loop spans 16 amino acids. Trimming removed 0 bases from V and 0 bases from J; junction bases left unmatched: 2. The CDR3 DNA is TGTGCCAGCAGCTTAGCGGGGACAGGGGCCTCCTACGAGCAGTACTTC. It translates to CASSLAGTGASYEQYF.

This clonotype was recorded many times. The chain uses TRBV6-5 and TRBJ2-7; D may match TRBD1 or TRBD2 (6 bases each). The CDR3 totals 13 residues. CDR1 MNHEY and CDR2 SVGAGI come from the germline V gene. Between the trimmed V and J ends, which lost 7 bases and 5 bases, there was a span of 15 bases. The CDR3 DNA reads TGTGCCAGCAATCGGGGGCAACAGGACGAGCAGTACTTC. Translated: CASNRGQQDEQYF.

As regards this clonotype: A clone one base away is much larger, so this may be a read error. The V and J genes are TRBV14 and TRBJ1-2; no reliable D call. The CDR3 has 13 residues. Germline V gene lookup returns CDR1 SGHDN and CDR2 FVKESK. CDR3 region: CVSSQRPNYGYTF. The CDR3 coding sequence is TGTGTCAGCAGCCAAAGGCCTAACTATGGCTACACCTTC.

At least ten counts were recorded for this clonotype. The V gene is TRBV7-9, the J gene TRBJ2-7; 9 bases are a match to TRBD1. The CDR3 has 14 amino acids. Germline trimming cut 5 bases from V and 5 bases from J; bases unmatched to any gene: 7. The V gene's germline CDR1 is SEHNR and CDR2 FQNEAQ (reference sequence). CDR3 region: CASSGTGGLNEQYF. The CDR3, as DNA: TGTGCCAGCAGCGGTACAGGGGGCTTGAACGAGCAGTACTTC.

This sequence joins TRBV20-1 and TRBJ1-1; no clear D. V gave up 1 base and J gave up 0 bases, with 9 bases separating them. CDR1 and CDR2 from the germline V gene are DFQATT and SNEGSKA (reference sequence). This CDR3 is 14 amino acids long. The CDR3: CSARARSLNTEAFF. CDR3 in DNA: TGCAGTGCTAGAGCCCGATCCTTGAACACTGAAGCTTTCTTT.

This clonotype has at least ten counts. This CDR3 reads CASSLARAGSEKLFF. As DNA, the CDR3 is TGTGCCAGCAGCTTAGCGCGGGCAGGGAGTGAAAAACTGTTTTTT. This sequence joins TRBV7-9 and TRBJ1-4; a possible D gene is TRBD1 (5 bases). The CDR3 consists of 15 residues. Trimming took off 0 bases at V and 7 bases at J, with 12 bases between the two ends. Per the germline V gene, CDR1 is SEHNR and CDR2 is FQNEAQ (reference sequence).

This chain connects TRBV30 to TRBJ2-5; D possibly corresponds to TRBD2 (6 bases). This CDR3 spans 16 amino acids. In germline, CDR1 is GTSNPN, CDR2 SVGIG (reference sequence). Trimming removed 5 bases from V and 2 bases from J, with 21 bases in between. The DNA of the CDR3 is TGTGCCTGGGAATGGGGCCGCGGCGGGAATCAAGAGACCCAGTACTTC. It is translated as CAWEWGRGGNQETQYF.

The V gene is TRBV12-3 or TRBV12-4, the J gene TRBJ1-5; TRBD1 matches at 7 bases. J was trimmed by 6 bases and V by 3 bases; bases with no gene match: 8. CDR3 length: 15 residues. CDR3 sequence (DNA): TGTGCCAGCAGTTTTGGGTTAGGGGGCAGTCAGCCCCAGCATTTT. Its protein product is CASSFGLGGSQPQHF.

This clonotype was observed a few times. The chain is built from TRBV27 and TRBJ1-1; D is unclear. This CDR3 region has 14 residues. Germline lookup yields CDR1 MNHEY and CDR2 SMNVEV (reference sequence). The V gene lost 6 bases and the J gene lost 6 bases, with 17 bases spanning the gap. The CDR3 DNA reads TGTGCCAGCAGGCCCGAAAGGGTAGGCGCTGAAGCTTTCTTT. Encoded protein: CASRPERVGAEAFF.

This clonotype occurred many times. The chain carries TRBV7-6 and TRBJ2-5; 9 bases match TRBD1. There are 15 residues in the CDR3. Trimming cost V 5 bases and J 0 bases; bases outside gene matches: 4. The germline V gene has CDR1 SGHVS and CDR2 FNYEAQ. The CDR3 DNA is TGTGCCAGCAGCGGGACAGGGCGGTACCAAGAGACCCAGTACTTC. Encoded protein: CASSGTGRYQETQYF.

The chain couples TRBV7-2 to TRBJ1-2; weak D call: TRBD1 (5 bases). The germline V and J ends were trimmed by 1 base and 7 bases, with 22 bases remaining between them. Per germline, CDR1 SGHTA and CDR2 FQGNSA. CDR3 length: 17 amino acids. CDR3 protein: CASSLDRGGDAERGYTF. In DNA form, the CDR3 reads TGTGCCAGCAGCTTAGATCGGGGAGGGGACGCAGAACGTGGCTACACCTTC.

This clonotype was seen a few times. The J gene is TRBJ2-7, the V gene TRBV3-1, with 8 bases that match TRBD1. The CDR3 consists of 14 residues. The germline V gene encodes CDR1 LGHDT and CDR2 YNNKEL (reference sequence). Trimming cost V 6 bases and J 4 bases; bases outside gene matches: 8. The CDR3 loop is CASRSQGAVYEQYF. CDR3 bases: TGTGCCAGCAGGTCTCAGGGGGCGGTGTACGAGCAGTACTTC.

This clonotype has ten or more counts. The V gene is TRBV18, the J gene TRBJ2-3; tentative D call: TRBD1 (6 bases). V lost 6 bases to trimming and J lost 4 bases, with 14 bases between them. This CDR3 contains 14 residues. CDR1 and CDR2 (germline): KGHSH, LQKENI. Here the CDR3 reads CASSRNRESDTQYF. CDR3 coding DNA: TGTGCCAGCTCCCGGAACAGGGAATCAGATACGCAGTATTTT.

The genes are TRBV14 and TRBJ2-5, with D hard to call. Germline-derived CDR1 and CDR2 are SGHDN and FVKESK. CDR3 length: 15 amino acids. Trimming left V 1 base short and J 1 base short, with 10 bases between. The CDR3 nucleotides are TGTGCCAGCAGCCAAGCTTTGTCTACCCAAGAGACCCAGTACTTC. It encodes CASSQALSTQETQYF.